This is a list of T cell receptor beta chains from one sample in a study of blood T cell repertoires in COVID-19. The assay was immunoSEQ multiplex PCR, and TCRdb's table has in-frame clones only and misses some. The sample comprises about 210,000 clones, 70% to 90% of which are singletons, and approximately 8.7% rests with the top ten. Sequencing input: PBMCs or T cells enriched from blood (not recorded which). These TCRs come from a man aged 40-50 years who had recovered from COVID-19. Both conserved end residues are part of each CDR3. D genes are given only for firm matches. Rows may omit the clone size; those that give it use once, few, many or a size class.

d_gene,j_gene,abundance,v_gene,CDR3aa,CDR3nt
TRBD1,TRBJ2-4,.,TRBV27,CASSWGQGENIQYF,TGTGCCAGCAGTTGGGGACAGGGGGAAAACATTCAGTACTTC
TRBD1,TRBJ2-3,once,TRBV27,CASSFYRGRADTQYF,TGTGCCAGCAGTTTCTACAGGGGGCGGGCAGATACGCAGTATTTT
TRBD1,TRBJ1-5,.,TRBV25-1,CASRGQGDNQPQHF,TGTGCCAGCAGAGGACAGGGTGACAACCAGCCCCAGCATTTT
.,TRBJ1-6,few,TRBV19,CASSIGADSPLHF,TGTGCCAGTAGTATAGGAGCGGATTCACCCCTCCACTTT
TRBD1,TRBJ2-7,.,TRBV11-3,CASSLGTGVQYF,TGTGCCAGCAGCCTTGGGACAGGAGTGCAGTACTTC
TRBD2,TRBJ2-2,.,TRBV10-1,CASSGGSGNPGELFF,TGCGCCAGCAGCGGTGGTAGCGGGAACCCCGGGGAGCTGTTTTTT
TRBD2,TRBJ2-7,once,TRBV27,CASSQIGAGGPVEQYF,TGTGCCAGCAGTCAGATTGGTGCGGGGGGGCCGGTCGAGCAGTACTTC
TRBD1,TRBJ2-2,.,TRBV10-2,CASSPPGQGAGELFF,TGCGCCAGCAGTCCTCCGGGACAGGGGGCCGGGGAGCTGTTTTTT
.,TRBJ2-1,.,TRBV5-1,CASSRGWESYNEQFF,TGCGCCAGCAGCCGCGGCTGGGAGTCCTACAATGAGCAGTTCTTC
TRBD2,TRBJ2-3,once,TRBV15,CATSKLREPTDTQYF,TGTGCCACCAGCAAGTTGCGGGAGCCCACAGATACGCAGTATTTT
TRBD1,TRBJ1-4,.,TRBV5-1,CASSWGQGWNEKLFF,TGCGCCAGCAGCTGGGGACAGGGGTGGAACGAAAAACTGTTTTTT
.,TRBJ1-1,.,TRBV14,CASSSRGRNTEAFF,TGTGCCAGCAGCTCCAGAGGGCGTAACACTGAAGCTTTCTTT
.,TRBJ2-5,.,TRBV18,CASSPPTRRETQYF,TGTGCCAGCTCACCTCCGACTAGACGGGAGACCCAGTACTTC
.,TRBJ1-1,.,TRBV29-1,CSVEDDRLEAFF,TGCAGCGTTGAAGACGACAGACTTGAAGCTTTCTTT
.,TRBJ2-1,once,TRBV27,CASSPPTKLNNEQFF,TGTGCCAGCAGCCCTCCAACCAAACTAAACAATGAGCAGTTCTTC
.,TRBJ1-1,.,TRBV12-1,CASSFIGRNTEAFF,TGTGCCAGCAGCTTTATTGGCAGGAACACTGAAGCTTTCTTT
.,TRBJ2-1,.,TRBV29-1,CSVGRGRSYNEQFF,TGCAGCGTAGGTAGGGGAAGGTCCTACAATGAGCAGTTCTTC
.,TRBJ2-3,.,TRBV3-1/TRBV3-2,CASSQGAGHTDTQYF,TGTGCCAGCAGCCAAGGGGCCGGACACACAGATACGCAGTATTTT
TRBD2,TRBJ2-3,.,TRBV9,CASTLTSGSLDTQYF,TGTGCCAGCACTCTGACTAGCGGGAGTTTGGATACGCAGTATTTT
TRBD2,TRBJ2-1,.,TRBV5-1,CASSWRGGYYNEQFF,TGCGCCAGCAGCTGGCGCGGGGGATACTACAATGAGCAGTTCTTC
.,TRBJ1-4,once,TRBV18,CASSPVGDEKLFF,TGTGCCAGCTCACCGGTGGGAGATGAAAAACTGTTTTTT
TRBD1,TRBJ2-7,.,TRBV18,CASSPLGTGNYEQYF,TGTGCCAGCTCACCCCTTGGGACAGGGAACTACGAGCAGTACTTC
.,TRBJ2-3,.,TRBV7-8,CASSLGSQQNTQYF,TGTGCCAGCAGCTTAGGGAGCCAGCAGAATACGCAGTATTTT
TRBD1,TRBJ1-1,.,TRBV24-1,CATRRDSLNTEAFF,TGTGCCACCAGAAGGGACAGTTTGAACACTGAAGCTTTCTTT
.,TRBJ1-1,.,TRBV7-8,CASSLEAQGYTEAFF,TGTGCCAGCAGCTTAGAAGCCCAGGGGTACACTGAAGCTTTCTTT
TRBD1,TRBJ2-1,.,TRBV24-1,CATSDSTGAAYNEQFF,TGTGCCACCAGTGATTCGACAGGGGCAGCCTACAATGAGCAGTTCTTC
TRBD1,TRBJ2-7,.,TRBV5-1,CASSLGTGLPYEQYF,TGCGCCAGCAGCTTGGGGACAGGGTTACCCTACGAGCAGTACTTC
.,TRBJ2-5,once,TRBV27,CASSLSTAQETQYF,TGTGCCAGCAGTTTATCGACAGCCCAAGAGACCCAGTACTTC
TRBD1,TRBJ1-2,.,TRBV29-1,CSVGQGDGYTF,TGCAGCGTAGGACAGGGGGATGGCTACACCTTC
.,TRBJ2-6,.,TRBV5-5,CASSLLAGSSGANVLTF,TGTGCCAGCAGCTTGTTGGCGGGAAGCTCTGGGGCCAACGTCCTGACTTTC
TRBD1,TRBJ1-1,.,TRBV28,CASSQTPHSTGGGAFF,TGTGCCAGCAGTCAAACACCACACTCGACAGGGGGCGGAGCTTTCTTT
TRBD1,TRBJ1-1,.,TRBV19,CASFPGQPYGSQNTEAFF,TGTGCCAGTTTTCCGGGACAGCCTTATGGTAGTCAGAACACTGAAGCTTTCTTT
.,TRBJ2-7,many,TRBV4-2,CASSQDRAGAYEQYF,TGTGCCAGCAGCCAAGATAGGGCCGGGGCCTACGAGCAGTACTTC
TRBD1,TRBJ1-2,.,TRBV29-1,CSVEGTGSSGSIGYTF,TGCAGCGTTGAAGGGACAGGGTCTTCGGGTAGCATTGGCTACACCTTC
TRBD2,TRBJ2-7,.,TRBV5-1,CASSGGTSGSAAYEQYF,TGCGCCAGCAGCGGGGGGACTAGCGGTTCTGCCGCCTACGAGCAGTACTTC
.,TRBJ1-2,.,TRBV19,CASSIDLAVAGYTF,TGTGCCAGTAGTATAGATTTGGCAGTAGCTGGCTACACCTTC
.,TRBJ2-1,.,TRBV7-9,CATAVSSYNEQFF,TGTGCCACGGCGGTGAGCTCCTACAATGAGCAGTTCTTC
.,TRBJ2-5,.,TRBV4-2,CASSQALETQYF,TGTGCCAGCAGCCAAGCCCTGGAGACCCAGTACTTC
TRBD1,TRBJ1-5,once,TRBV19,CASADRVRQPQHF,TGTGCCAGCGCCGACAGGGTGCGTCAGCCCCAGCATTTT
TRBD1,TRBJ1-6,.,TRBV2,CASSRDRYNSPLHF,TGTGCCAGCAGTCGGGACAGGTATAATTCACCCCTCCACTTT
TRBD1,TRBJ1-5,few,TRBV19,CASSIETGGRQPQHF,TGTGCCAGTAGTATAGAGACAGGGGGCCGTCAGCCCCAGCATTTT
.,TRBJ2-5,.,TRBV27,CASKNHGSGETQYF,TGTGCCAGCAAAAACCACGGGAGTGGGGAGACCCAGTACTTC
.,TRBJ1-2,.,TRBV5-8,CASSFPRGGGYTF,TGTGCCAGCAGCTTCCCTAGGGGAGGAGGCTACACCTTC
.,TRBJ2-2,few,TRBV7-8,CASSLVATGELFF,TGTGCCAGCAGCTTAGTAGCGACCGGGGAGCTGTTTTTT
.,TRBJ1-3,.,TRBV5-1,CASSLARGGNTIYF,TGCGCCAGCAGCTTGGCGCGGGGGGGAAACACCATATATTTT
TRBD1,TRBJ1-1,.,TRBV28,CASSTPTGRNTEAFF,TGTGCCAGCAGTACACCGACAGGGCGAAACACTGAAGCTTTCTTT
.,TRBJ1-1,.,TRBV29-1,CSVVEGNPVNTEAFF,TGCAGCGTTGTCGAGGGCAACCCTGTTAACACTGAAGCTTTCTTT
.,TRBJ1-4,once,TRBV3-1/TRBV3-2,CASSHRGDNEKLFF,TGTGCCAGCAGCCACAGGGGTGACAATGAAAAACTGTTTTTT
TRBD2,TRBJ2-1,.,TRBV18,CASSPGTSGNNEQFF,TGTGCCAGCTCACCAGGGACTAGCGGGAATAATGAGCAGTTCTTC
.,TRBJ1-1,few,TRBV19,CASSDTGHRNTEAFF,TGTGCCAGTAGCGATACGGGACACAGGAACACTGAAGCTTTCTTT
.,TRBJ2-2,.,TRBV24-1,CATSDPDTGELFF,TGTGCCACCAGTGATCCCGACACCGGGGAGCTGTTTTTT
.,TRBJ1-2,once,TRBV5-1,CASSRTPREGYTF,TGCGCCAGCAGTAGGACACCCAGGGAAGGCTACACCTTC
TRBD2,TRBJ2-5,.,TRBV4-2,CASSQSGGGQETQYF,TGTGCCAGCAGCCAAAGCGGGGGGGGCCAAGAGACCCAGTACTTC
TRBD2,TRBJ2-7,few,TRBV7-9,CASSLSSGSYEQYF,TGTGCCAGCAGCTTATCTAGCGGGAGCTACGAGCAGTACTTC
TRBD1,TRBJ2-2,.,TRBV5-1,CASSARTGARSGELFF,TGCGCCAGCAGCGCAAGGACAGGGGCGAGATCCGGGGAGCTGTTTTTT
TRBD2,TRBJ2-1,many,TRBV4-1,CASSQEGGGSYNEQFF,TGCGCCAGCAGCCAAGAGGGCGGGGGCTCCTACAATGAGCAGTTCTTC
.,TRBJ1-1,.,TRBV14,CASRPTGLRNTEAFF,TGTGCCAGCAGACCGACCGGACTTCGGAACACTGAAGCTTTCTTT
.,TRBJ2-3,.,TRBV19,CASSFPSGTDTQYF,TGTGCCAGTAGTTTCCCTAGCGGCACAGATACGCAGTATTTT
TRBD1,TRBJ1-2,few,TRBV18,CASSPGTGDINYGYTF,TGTGCCAGCTCACCAGGGACAGGGGACATTAACTATGGCTACACCTTC
TRBD1,TRBJ1-2,few,TRBV13,CASSSQGAYYGYTF,TGTGCCAGCAGTTCACAGGGGGCATACTATGGCTACACCTTC